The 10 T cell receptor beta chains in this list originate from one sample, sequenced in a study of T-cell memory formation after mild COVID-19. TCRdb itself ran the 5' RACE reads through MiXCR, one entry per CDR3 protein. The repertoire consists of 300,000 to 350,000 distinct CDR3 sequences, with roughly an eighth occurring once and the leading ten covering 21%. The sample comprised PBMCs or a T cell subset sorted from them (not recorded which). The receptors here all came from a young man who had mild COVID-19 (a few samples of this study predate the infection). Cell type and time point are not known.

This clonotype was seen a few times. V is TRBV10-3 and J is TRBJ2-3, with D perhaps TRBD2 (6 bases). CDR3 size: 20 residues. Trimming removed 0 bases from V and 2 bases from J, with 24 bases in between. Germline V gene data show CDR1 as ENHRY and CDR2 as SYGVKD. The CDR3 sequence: CAISESIDGAAGHYTDTQYF. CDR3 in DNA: TGTGCCATCAGTGAGTCGATTGATGGGGCTGCGGGGCACTACACAGATACGCAGTATTTT.

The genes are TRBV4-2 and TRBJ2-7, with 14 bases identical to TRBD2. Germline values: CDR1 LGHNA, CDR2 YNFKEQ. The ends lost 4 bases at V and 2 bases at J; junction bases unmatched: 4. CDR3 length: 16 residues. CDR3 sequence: CASSLGLAGAPYEQYF. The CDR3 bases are TGTGCCAGCAGCCTGGGACTAGCGGGAGCACCCTACGAGCAGTACTTC.

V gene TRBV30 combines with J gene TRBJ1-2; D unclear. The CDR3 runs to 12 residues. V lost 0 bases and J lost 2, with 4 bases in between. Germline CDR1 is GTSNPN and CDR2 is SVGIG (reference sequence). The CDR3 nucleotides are TGTGCCTGGAGTGTGTCCAACTATGGCTACACCTTC. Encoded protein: CAWSVSNYGYTF.

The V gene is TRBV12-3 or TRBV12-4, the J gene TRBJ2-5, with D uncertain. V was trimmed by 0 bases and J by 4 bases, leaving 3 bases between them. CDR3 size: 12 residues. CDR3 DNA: TGTGCCAGCAGTTTAGCCATAGAGACCCAGTACTTC. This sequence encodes CASSLAIETQYF.

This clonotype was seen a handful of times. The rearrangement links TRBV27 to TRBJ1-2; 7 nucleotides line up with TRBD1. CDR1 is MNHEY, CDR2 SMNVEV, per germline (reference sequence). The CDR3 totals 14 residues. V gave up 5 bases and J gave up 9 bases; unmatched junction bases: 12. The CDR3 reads CASSPVGQVLSYTF. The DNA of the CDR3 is TGTGCCAGCAGTCCCGTCGGACAGGTCCTTAGCTACACCTTC.

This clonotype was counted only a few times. The CDR3 loop is CSVSQGRPQETQYF. DNA of the CDR3: TGCAGCGTTTCCCAGGGCAGGCCACAAGAGACCCAGTACTTC. The rearrangement joins TRBV29-1 to TRBJ2-5; D perhaps matches TRBD1 (5 bases). This CDR3 is 14 amino acids long. The germline CDR1 and CDR2 sequences are SQVTM and ANQGSEA. Trimming took off 5 bases at V and 2 bases at J, with 15 bases between the two ends.

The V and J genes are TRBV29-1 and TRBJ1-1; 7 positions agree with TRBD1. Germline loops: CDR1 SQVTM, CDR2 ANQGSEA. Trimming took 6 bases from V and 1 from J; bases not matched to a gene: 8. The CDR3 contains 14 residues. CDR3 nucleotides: TGCAGCGTCGCCCCACGGACAGGGAACACTGAAGCTTTCTTT. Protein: CSVAPRTGNTEAFF.

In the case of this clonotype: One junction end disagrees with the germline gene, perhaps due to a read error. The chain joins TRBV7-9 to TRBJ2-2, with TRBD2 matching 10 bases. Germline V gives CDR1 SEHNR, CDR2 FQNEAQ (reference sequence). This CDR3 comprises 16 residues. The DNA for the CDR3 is TGTGCCAACAGCCCCAGGACTAGCGGTAACACCGGGGAGCTGTTTTTT. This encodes CANSPRTSGNTGELFF.

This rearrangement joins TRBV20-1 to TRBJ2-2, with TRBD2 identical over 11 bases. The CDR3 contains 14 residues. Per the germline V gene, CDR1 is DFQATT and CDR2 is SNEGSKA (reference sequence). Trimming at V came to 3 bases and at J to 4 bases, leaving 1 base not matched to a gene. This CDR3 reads CSASSGGATGELFF. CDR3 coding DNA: TGCAGTGCTAGTAGCGGGGGGGCCACCGGGGAGCTGTTTTTT.

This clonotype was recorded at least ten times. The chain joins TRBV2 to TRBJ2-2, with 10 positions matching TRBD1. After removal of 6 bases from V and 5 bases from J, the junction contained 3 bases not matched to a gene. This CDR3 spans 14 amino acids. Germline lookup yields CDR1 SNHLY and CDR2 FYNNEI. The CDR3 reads CASRGQGGTGELFF. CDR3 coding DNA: TGTGCCAGCAGAGGACAGGGGGGGACCGGGGAGCTGTTTTTT.